The entry below describes one TCR beta chain. This record comes from a study of blood T cell repertoires in COVID-19. This table comes from immunoSEQ multiplex PCR, and its TCRdb copy is limited to in-frame clones, with some not included. In the table there are 50,000 to 80,000 clones, roughly 90% of which are singletons. The V end lost 6 bases, the J end lost 6 bases, and 17 bases lay between the germline ends. Germline V gene data show CDR1 as MNHEY and CDR2 as SVGAGI. The CDR3 extends over 14 amino acids. V is TRBV6-5 and J is TRBJ1-1; D may be TRBD1 (6 bases). This TCR derives from a woman of 80 years or more with active COVID-19. The source material was peripheral blood. The DNA for the CDR3 is TGTGCCAGCAGGGGGAACAGGGAATCAGCTGAAGCTTTCTTT. Protein product: CASRGNRESAEAFF.